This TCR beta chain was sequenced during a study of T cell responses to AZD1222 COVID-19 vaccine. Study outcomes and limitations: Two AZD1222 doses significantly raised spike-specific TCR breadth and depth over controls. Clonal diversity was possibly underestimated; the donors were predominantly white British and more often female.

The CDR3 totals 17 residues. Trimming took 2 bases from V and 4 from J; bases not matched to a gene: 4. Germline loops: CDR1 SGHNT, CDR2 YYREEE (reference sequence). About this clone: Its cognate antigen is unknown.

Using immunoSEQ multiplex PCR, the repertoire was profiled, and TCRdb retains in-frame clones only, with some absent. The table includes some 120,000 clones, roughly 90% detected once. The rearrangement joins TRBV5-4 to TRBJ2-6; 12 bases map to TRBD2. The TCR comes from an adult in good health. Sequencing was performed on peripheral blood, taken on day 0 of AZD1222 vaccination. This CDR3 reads CASSLGLAGTGANVLTF. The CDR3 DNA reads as TGTGCCAGCAGCTTAGGACTAGCGGGAACCGGGGCCAACGTCCTGACTTTC.